This T cell receptor (beta chain) was identified during a study of cytomegalovirus exposure and HLA in healthy donors. About this clone: Its antigen is unidentified.

The CDR3 runs 17 residues. Study observations and caveats: Exclusion as indistinguishable affected some V segments, including TRBV6-2 and TRBV6-3. Relative to the approximately 700-donor mean, N-insertions were reportedly fewer in an Asian-associated ancestry cluster in a later analysis. Researchers counted roughly 150 TCR beta chains as cytomegalovirus-associated.

In the PCR, 60 Vbeta and 13 Jbeta primers were used. Produced via immunoSEQ multiplex PCR; TCRdb's table is partial and in-frame only. The sample contains around 99,000 clones, around 73% of which appear only once. The receptor comes from a man in his forties or fifties in good health and CMV-seronegative. The V gene is TRBV21-1, the J gene TRBJ2-1; the table's D call, TRBD2, was not checked against the DNA. TRBV21-1 constitutes a pseudogene. Material: PBMCs. The CDR3 sequence: CASSKGEPGLPRGEQFF. CDR3 coding DNA: TGTGCCAGCAGCAAAGGGGAACCGGGACTACCGAGGGGTGAGCAGTTCTTC.